This T cell receptor beta chain was documented in a study of blood T cell repertoires in COVID-19. Study-wide context: Acute-phase and convalescent COVID-19 samples originated in the United States, Italy and Spain. Nucleic acid was either cDNA or gDNA, and it came from T cells, B-cell-depleted T cells, or PBMCs.

Trimming left V 2 bases short and J 8 bases short, with 13 bases between. The CDR3 spans 13 residues. Germline V gene sequence: CDR1 SGDLS, CDR2 YYNGEE. How the authors handled the data: Amplification of reference gene primers provided the estimated nucleated cell counts. Sequencing was performed with immunoSEQ multiplex PCR; in TCRdb, only in-frame clones are kept and a portion is missing. V, J and clone size derive from that table, while D and trimming were established from the DNA sequence. This sample has under 250,000 clones, with about 80% found just once. This receptor was obtained from a man older than 75 with acute or convalescent COVID-19. The chain has TRBV9 and TRBJ1-2; D ambiguous. Sequencing was done on a sample of peripheral blood. For the CDR3, the DNA is TGTGCCAGCAGCGTCACGGGAACGGGGGGCTACACCTTC. Amino acid sequence: CASSVTGTGGYTF.